These 11 T cell receptor beta chains came from one sample sequenced in a study of T-cell reconstitution after alpha-beta-depleted transplantation in children. Preparation of the TCRbeta library was carried out with unique molecular identifiers. TCRdb called the PCR reads again in MiXCR, with one record for every CDR3 protein. The sample includes about 980,000 distinct CDR3 sequences, around 30% of them seen just once. The material sequenced was PBMCs, mostly from graft donor cells, taken 360 days after TCRalphabeta/CD19-depleted stem cell transplant. These receptors originate from a boy under two years old who had a stem cell transplant for SCID, so the T cells may come from the graft donor.

This rearrangement joins TRBV27 to TRBJ2-7; 7 nucleotides line up with TRBD1. The CDR3 runs to 14 residues. Germline CDR1 reads MNHEY; CDR2 reads SMNVEV (reference sequence). Trimming took 6 bases from V and 2 from J; bases not matched to a gene: 7. CDR3 region: CASSTGQRTYEQYF. CDR3 DNA: TGTGCCAGCAGCACGGGACAGCGCACCTACGAGCAGTACTTC.

The table lists this clonotype with a few counts. This chain joins TRBV9 and TRBJ1-2; D is unresolved. The CDR3 has 13 amino acids. V lost 0 bases to trimming and J lost 2 bases, with 5 bases between them. The V gene's germline CDR1 is SGDLS and CDR2 YYNGEE. CDR3 amino acids: CASSVAQNYGYTF. The CDR3 DNA is TGTGCCAGCAGCGTAGCACAGAACTATGGCTACACCTTC.

The chain links TRBV9 to TRBJ2-3, with TRBD2 identical over 13 bases. The CDR3 sequence is 15 residues long. The ends lost 4 bases at V and 5 bases at J; junction bases unmatched: 4. CDR1 and CDR2 (germline): SGDLS, YYNGEE. Here the CDR3 reads CASSFRTSGGDTQYF. CDR3 nucleotides: TGTGCCAGCAGCTTCCGGACTAGCGGGGGAGATACGCAGTATTTT.

V usage is TRBV30 and J usage is TRBJ2-3; 7 bases are shared with TRBD1. CDR3 size: 13 residues. V shed 6 bases and J 4 bases; nucleotides not matched to a gene: 7. In germline, CDR1 is GTSNPN, CDR2 SVGIG (reference sequence). In DNA, the CDR3 is TGTGCCTGCCCCGCTACAGGGGCAGATACGCAGTATTTT. Its translation is CACPATGADTQYF.

CDR3 bases: TGCGCCAGCAGTCGACCGACAGGGCTTTGGGAGACCCAGTACTTC. This translates into CASSRPTGLWETQYF. This chain links TRBV23-1 with TRBJ2-5, with 7 nucleotides matching TRBD1. TRBV23-1 is an ORF; its function is uncertain. The CDR3 extends over 15 amino acids. Trimming removed 4 bases from V and 5 bases from J; junction bases left unmatched: 10.

This clonotype turned up a few times. The chain combines TRBV2 with TRBJ2-3, with 12 bases lining up with TRBD2. Germline CDR1 reads SNHLY; CDR2 reads FYNNEI. Trimming cost V 1 base and J 0 bases; bases outside gene matches: 5. The CDR3 spans 18 residues. The CDR3 DNA reads TGTGCCAGCAGTGAAGATAGAACTAGCGGGGGGAGCACAGATACGCAGTATTTT. Its protein product is CASSEDRTSGGSTDTQYF.

There are a few counts of this clonotype. DNA of the CDR3: TGTGCCAGCAGTCTCCGACAGGGGACCAACACCGGGGAGCTGTTTTTT. Translation gives CASSLRQGTNTGELFF. The chain joins TRBV12-3 or TRBV12-4 to TRBJ2-2; 8 nucleotides line up with TRBD1. This CDR3 contains 16 residues. After removal of 5 bases from V and 2 bases from J, the junction contained 7 bases not matched to a gene.

In its sample, this clonotype was seen a few times. J is TRBJ1-1 and V is TRBV29-1; weak D call: TRBD1 (6 bases). The V end lost 2 bases, the J end lost 3 bases, and 13 bases lay between the germline ends. Germline CDR1 SQVTM, CDR2 ANQGSEA. There are 14 residues in the CDR3. CDR3 DNA sequence: TGCAGCGTTGAAAGGCGGGGGCTCGACACTGAAGCTTTCTTT. This codes for CSVERRGLDTEAFF.

The V call is TRBV6-5, the J call TRBJ2-1; possibly TRBD2 for D (7 bases). Between the trimmed V and J ends, which lost 4 bases and 0 bases, there was a span of 16 bases. Germline loops: CDR1 MNHEY, CDR2 SVGAGI. CDR3 length: 17 amino acids. The CDR3 is CASSSSGGRRSYNEQFF. The CDR3 DNA sequence: TGTGCCAGCAGTTCTTCCGGGGGGCGTCGCTCCTACAATGAGCAGTTCTTC.

V is TRBV10-3 and J is TRBJ2-7; D gene unclear. V was clipped by 0 bases and J by 2 bases, with 11 bases between them. Germline CDR1 reads ENHRY; CDR2 reads SYGVKD. The CDR3 loop spans 15 amino acids. As DNA, the CDR3 is TGTGCCATCAGTGAGTCGCCGAGGAGTCCCTACGAGCAGTACTTC. This translates into CAISESPRSPYEQYF.

In this sample, this clonotype turned up a few times. J is TRBJ2-7 and V is TRBV5-1; the match to TRBD1 covers 10 bases. V lost 4 bases, J lost 2 bases, and 12 bases stayed unmatched. Germline CDR1 SGHRS, CDR2 YFSETQ. This CDR3 comprises 17 residues. Here the CDR3 reads CASSPGQGRGITYEQYF. The CDR3 DNA sequence: TGCGCCAGCAGCCCGGGACAGGGGAGAGGAATTACCTACGAGCAGTACTTC.